This T cell receptor (beta chain) was recorded in a study of beta chain features in type 1 diabetes. Expressed TCRB transcripts were sequenced because the entire RNA isolate underwent reverse transcription. TCRdb's copy holds only in-frame clones and misses some; the assay was immunoSEQ multiplex PCR. The data contain more than 150,000 clones, just over 9% of them singletons. This clone was observed a handful of times. Its cognate antigen is unknown. General study points: There were fewer insertions and more deletions at the VDJ junctions of type 1 diabetes patients.

Sequenced sample: central memory CD4+ T cells from blood. This receptor was taken from a woman in her late teens or twenties in good health.

Here the CDR3 DNA reads TGTGCCAGCAGCTTAGTAAGGGGAGAGACCCAGTACTTC. As protein: CASSLVRGETQYF. The chain joins TRBV11-3 to TRBJ2-5, with D perhaps matching TRBD1 (5 bases). Germline lookup yields CDR1 SGHNT and CDR2 YENEEA. Trimming shortened V by 1 base and J by 4 bases, and 7 bases separated the two germline ends. This CDR3 has 13 residues.